This T cell receptor beta chain stems from a study of shared clonotypes between healthy human individuals. A note on this clone: The antigen is not known.

General observations from the study: Only blood was sampled; tissue repertoires likely differ. Expectations were that clonotype sharing among donors would be affected by sequencing depth. The naive CD4 repertoires of a handful of donors were compared, and 5% to 6.5% of clonotypes were shared.

CD45RO negativity and positive selection for CCR7 defined naive CD8 cells, a population that excluded terminally differentiated effector memory CD45RA+ cells. Around 200 ng DNA, around 30,000 T cell genomes, went into each sorted-subset replicate PCR. Generated by immunoSEQ multiplex PCR, the TCRdb table keeps only in-frame clones and is missing some. The sample has around 600,000 clones, roughly 98% seen once. The sequenced material came from naive CD8+ T cells sorted from blood. The receptor comes from a man aged 25-40 years in good health.

CDR3 protein: CAWNRDSGQPQHF. Written as DNA, the CDR3 is TGTGCCTGGAACCGGGACAGCGGGCAGCCCCAGCATTTT. The chain links TRBV30 to TRBJ1-5; 7 nucleotides match TRBD1. The CDR3 runs 13 residues. J lost 7 bases, V lost 4 bases, and 7 bases had no gene match. Germline V lookup: CDR1 GTSNPN, CDR2 SVGIG (reference sequence).